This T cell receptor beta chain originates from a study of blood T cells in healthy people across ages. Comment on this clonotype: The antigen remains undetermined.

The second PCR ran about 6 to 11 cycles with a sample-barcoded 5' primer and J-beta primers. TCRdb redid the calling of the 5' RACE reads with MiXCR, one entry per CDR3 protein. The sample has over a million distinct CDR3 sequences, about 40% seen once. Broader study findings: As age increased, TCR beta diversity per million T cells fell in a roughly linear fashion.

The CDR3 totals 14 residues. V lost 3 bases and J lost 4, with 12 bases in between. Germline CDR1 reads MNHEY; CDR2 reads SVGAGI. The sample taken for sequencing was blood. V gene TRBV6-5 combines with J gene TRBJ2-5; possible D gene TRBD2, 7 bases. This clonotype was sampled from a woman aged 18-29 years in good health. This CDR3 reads CASSYSGGLETQYF. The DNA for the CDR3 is TGTGCCAGCAGTTATTCGGGGGGCTTAGAGACCCAGTACTTC.